This TCR beta chain was sequenced in a study of lymphopenia after photon versus proton radiotherapy (dated by TCRdb to the late 2010s). A note on the overall study: The immunological effects of photon versus proton radiation therapy were compared in patients with gastrointestinal tumors who developed high-grade lymphopenia. The 20 or so patients in the cohort had gastrointestinal tumors, were treated with either photon or proton therapy, and subsequently developed lymphopenia. The study aimed to characterize how the two radiation modalities differ in their impact on the immune system.

This clone was seen only once. The antigen it binds to is not known. No base quality information exists; no much larger clone differs at one position. Overall results and qualifications from the work: The authors looked at the survival association only in patients who died, and they framed better survival with proton therapy as a possibility rather than a demonstrated result. Once the lymphocyte count had reached its nadir, the repertoires of photon-treated patients showed oligoclonal expansion, particularly of CD8+ Temra cells, and this expansion drove the decline in diversity. During treatment, patients who received proton therapy stayed relatively stable, whereas patients who received photon therapy lost naive T cells and TCR diversity and gained effector/memory populations. Across the cohort, among patients who died, a greater drop in TCR diversity after the nadir was inversely correlated with overall survival time.

The library was made by the immunoSEQ multiplex PCR assay. T cell repertoires were profiled with deep sequencing of rearranged TCR beta loci together with multiparametric flow cytometry. The table comes from immuneACCESS by way of TCRdb, which keeps in-frame sequences with V and J called. Part of the clones is missing from these tables; in studies checked, under half for an unresolved V gene and the rest for unknown reasons. For this sample the table gives more than 25,000 clones, of which 90% were detected only once. The ten largest account for approximately 6.8% of the sample. The CDR3 holds 13 amino acids from the cysteine to the phenylalanine. Of the read, only the CDR3 DNA is kept; its 39 bases are in frame from base 1. The germline V gene gives CDR1 as MNHEY and CDR2 as SVGAGI. V is cut by 10 bases and J by 1 base, and the space between the germline ends is 13 bases.

This clonotype was sampled from a woman aged 50 to 60 with pancreatic cancer. The V and J genes are TRBV6-5 and TRBJ1-1, and perhaps TRBD1 as D gene, on 5 matching bases. Sequenced here: peripheral blood, sampled from a patient treated with photon-based radiotherapy. The DNA is as follows: TGTGCCACTTGGAGGGGTTCGAACACTGAAGCTTTCTTT. Its protein reads: CATWRGSNTEAFF.